Presented here are 20 T cell receptor beta chains from one specimen sequenced in a study of cytomegalovirus exposure and HLA in healthy donors. Repertoires were generated with immunoSEQ multiplex PCR, while TCRdb's copy carries only in-frame clones and drops some. The sample yields 130,000 to 150,000 clones, 70% to 90% seen once. The sequencing input was PBMCs. These receptors were obtained from a woman under 30 in good health and CMV-seropositive.

The chain has TRBV19 and TRBJ1-5, with TRBD1 identical over 7 bases. Trimming at V came to 7 bases and at J to 2 bases, leaving 8 bases not matched to a gene. CDR1 is LNHDA and CDR2 is SQIVND in the germline V gene (reference sequence). The CDR3 totals 15 residues. The CDR3 loop reads CASTETGWGNQPQHF. DNA of the CDR3: TGTGCCAGTACCGAGACAGGGTGGGGCAATCAGCCCCAGCATTTT. The whole variable domain, remainder taken from reference TRBV19 and TRBJ1-5, is DGGITQSPKYLFRKEGQNVTLSCEQNLNHDAMYWYRQDPGQGLRLIYYSQIVNDFQKGDIAEGYSVSREKKESFPLTVTSAQKNPTAFYLCASTETGWGNQPQHFGDGTRLSIL.

This rearrangement joins TRBV27 to TRBJ1-2; D not resolved. V was shortened by 2 bases and J by 2 bases, with 9 bases between the two germline ends. From germline, CDR1 is MNHEY and CDR2 SMNVEV (reference sequence). This CDR3 is 14 amino acids long. Written as DNA, the CDR3 is TGTGCCAGCAGTTTAGCGAACGGGAACTATGGCTACACCTTC. Translation: CASSLANGNYGYTF.

The table lists this clone with a count of one. The CDR3 DNA reads TGCGCCAGCAGCTTGGTGATTAGCGGGAGGAATGAGCAGTTCTTC. Its protein is CASSLVISGRNEQFF. The chain is built from TRBV5-1 and TRBJ2-1, with 10 bases aligning to TRBD2. The trim removed 0 bases at V and 7 bases at J, leaving 4 bases unmatched. CDR3 length: 15 residues. Germline CDR1 and CDR2: SGHRS and YFSETQ. The variable domain in full, with the rest retrieved from reference TRBV5-1 and TRBJ2-1, is KAGVTQTPRYLIKTRGQQVTLSCSPISGHRSVSWYQQTPGQGLQFLFEYFSETQRNKGNFPGRFSGRQFSNSRSEMNVSTLELGDSALYLCASSLVISGRNEQFFGPGTRLTVL.

The rearrangement links TRBV11-2 to TRBJ2-7, with 7 positions matching TRBD2. This CDR3 is built from 16 residues. Trimming at V came to 1 base and at J to 2 bases, leaving 8 bases not matched to a gene. Germline-derived CDR1 and CDR2 are SGHAT and FQNNGV. The CDR3 coding sequence is TGTGCCAGCAGCTTAGGTGGCGCGGGGGTTCCCTACGAGCAGTACTTC. It specifies CASSLGGAGVPYEQYF.

The chain joins TRBV5-1 to TRBJ1-5, with 8 bases lining up with TRBD1. After removal of 4 bases from V and 3 bases from J, the junction contained 3 bases not matched to a gene. CDR3 length: 14 amino acids. Per the germline V gene, CDR1 is SGHRS and CDR2 is YFSETQ. The DNA of the CDR3 is TGCGCCAGCAGCACGGGACAGGTCAATCAGCCCCAGCATTTT. The encoded protein is CASSTGQVNQPQHF.

This chain connects TRBV4-3 to TRBJ2-7, with 8 nucleotides matching TRBD1. V lost 3 bases and J lost 3; bases outside the gene matches: 4. This CDR3 comprises 14 residues. Germline lookup yields CDR1 LGHNA and CDR2 YSLEER. This CDR3 reads CASSQTGVNYEQYF. The CDR3 region has the DNA TGCGCCAGCAGCCAGACAGGGGTGAACTACGAGCAGTACTTC.

A few counts support this clone. The V call is TRBV7-2, the J call TRBJ2-1, with 9 bases matching TRBD2. The CDR3 totals 15 residues. Germline V gives CDR1 SGHTA, CDR2 FQGNSA. V lost 3 bases to trimming and J lost 5 bases; unmatched junction nucleotides: 5. CDR3 nucleotide sequence: TGTGCCAGCAGCTTGCTAGCGGGGAACCACAATGAGCAGTTCTTC. Translating it yields CASSLLAGNHNEQFF.

This chain links TRBV10-3 with TRBJ2-7; TRBD1 matches 7 bases. V trimming: 0 bases; J trimming: 0 bases; junction bases outside the gene matches: 2. Germline CDR1 reads ENHRY; CDR2 reads SYGVKD. This CDR3 spans 15 amino acids. The CDR3 bases are TGTGCCATCAGTGAGTCGGCAGGGGGCTCCTACGAGCAGTACTTC. Translating gives CAISESAGGSYEQYF.

The genes are TRBV5-1 and TRBJ2-7; TRBD1 matches at 9 bases. This CDR3 region has 15 residues. Germline V gene lookup returns CDR1 SGHRS and CDR2 YFSETQ. V trimming: 6 bases; J trimming: 6 bases; junction bases outside the gene matches: 13. The CDR3, as DNA: TGCGCCAGCAAGGACAGGGGTACAACGGAGGGCGAGCAGTACTTC. This encodes CASKDRGTTEGEQYF. The entire variable domain, with the rest obtained from reference TRBV5-1 and TRBJ2-7, is as follows: KAGVTQTPRYLIKTRGQQVTLSCSPISGHRSVSWYQQTPGQGLQFLFEYFSETQRNKGNFPGRFSGRQFSNSRSEMNVSTLELGDSALYLCASKDRGTTEGEQYFGPGTRLTVT.

The chain joins TRBV7-2 to TRBJ2-7, with TRBD2 identical over 11 bases. V was pared by 5 bases and J by 3 bases, with 6 bases of the junction left unmatched. The CDR3 consists of 15 residues. Germline CDR1 and CDR2: SGHTA and FQGNSA. The CDR3 DNA follows: TGTGCCAGCAGCCCTAGCGGGGGGCTGCTCTACGAGCAGTACTTC. It specifies CASSPSGGLLYEQYF.

This clone occurred once. The chain has TRBV5-4 and TRBJ2-1; 9 bases agree with TRBD2. This CDR3 has 16 residues. CDR1 is SGHNT, CDR2 YYREEE, per germline (reference sequence). The V gene end was trimmed by 5 bases and the J gene end by 8 bases; junction bases not matched to a gene: 14. CDR3 in DNA: TGTGCCAGCAGGGAATCTTTAGCGGGGGATATCTATGAGCAGTTCTTC. This gives the protein CASRESLAGDIYEQFF.

The chain couples TRBV19 to TRBJ1-5; 7 nucleotides agree with TRBD1. V lost 6 bases, J lost 4 bases, and 12 bases stayed unmatched. This CDR3 spans 16 amino acids. CDR1 LNHDA and CDR2 SQIVND come from the germline V gene (reference sequence). Written as DNA, the CDR3 is TGTGCCAGTAGCTCACGGACAGGTGCCGATAATCAGCCCCAGCATTTT. Translating gives CASSSRTGADNQPQHF.

The chain links TRBV28 to TRBJ1-3, with TRBD1 as a possible D gene (6 bases). CDR1 is MDHEN, CDR2 SYDVKM, per germline. Trimming shortened V by 6 bases and J by 4 bases, and 16 bases separated the two germline ends. The CDR3 consists of 15 residues. For the CDR3, the DNA is TGTGCCAGCAGCGACGCAGGGGTACAAGGAAACACCATATATTTT. Its protein is CASSDAGVQGNTIYF.

This chain joins TRBV19 and TRBJ2-2; possible D gene TRBD2, 6 bases. The CDR3 length is 15 residues. V was cut by 7 bases and J by 2 bases, with 14 bases left in between. CDR1 LNHDA and CDR2 SQIVND come from the germline V gene (reference sequence). CDR3 DNA: TGTGCCAGTACTTCCATAGCGGCTAACACCGGGGAGCTGTTTTTT. Amino acid sequence: CASTSIAANTGELFF.

The chain is built from TRBV19 and TRBJ2-1; 9 nucleotides line up with TRBD1. Germline V gene sequence: CDR1 LNHDA, CDR2 SQIVND (reference sequence). The V segment lost 8 bases and the J segment 8 bases; nucleotides outside the gene matches: 4. The CDR3 runs to 12 residues. CDR3 sequence: CASGTGSHEQFF. CDR3 DNA: TGTGCCAGTGGGACAGGGAGCCATGAGCAGTTCTTC.

The CDR3 nucleotides read TGTGCCAGCAGTGGGGGACAGGGAGGCGAGCAGTACTTC. Amino acid sequence: CASSGGQGGEQYF. V gene TRBV6-1 combines with J gene TRBJ2-7, with 9 bases lining up with TRBD1. Germline V gene lookup returns CDR1 MNHNS and CDR2 SASEGT. V shed 4 bases, J shed 6 bases, and the junction held 4 bases outside the gene matches. The CDR3 is made up of 13 amino acids.

The chain has TRBV18 and TRBJ2-1, with 9 bases matching TRBD2. Germline CDR1 is KGHSH and CDR2 is LQKENI. The length of the CDR3 is 15 residues. Trimming cost V 0 bases and J 9 bases; bases outside gene matches: 6. The CDR3 reads CASSPPSGSYVEQFF. The DNA for the CDR3 is TGTGCCAGCTCACCACCTAGCGGGAGTTACGTTGAGCAGTTCTTC.

The chain combines TRBV5-1 with TRBJ1-5; possible D gene TRBD1, 5 bases. The CDR3 loop spans 13 amino acids. V was pared by 5 bases and J by 5 bases, with 11 bases between. The germline V gene encodes CDR1 SGHRS and CDR2 YFSETQ. In nucleotides, the CDR3 is TGCGCCAGCAGGAGCGGGGGAGATCAGCCCCAGCATTTT. Translation gives CASRSGGDQPQHF.

This clone was seen once. The chain couples TRBV7-3 to TRBJ2-1; D gene unclear. This CDR3 has 13 amino acids. Germline values: CDR1 SGHTA, CDR2 FQGTGA. The germline V and J ends were trimmed by 5 bases and 0 bases, with 5 bases remaining between them. Here the CDR3 reads CASSLNSYNEQFF. The CDR3 region has the DNA TGTGCCAGCAGCCTTAACTCCTACAATGAGCAGTTCTTC.

This clone was seen a single time. The chain is built from TRBV2 and TRBJ1-5; no reliable D call. Looked up from germline, CDR1 is SNHLY and CDR2 is FYNNEI. V was clipped by 5 bases and J by 8 bases, with 13 bases between them. This CDR3 contains 13 residues. This chain's CDR3 is CASSSLTGEPQHF. In DNA form, the CDR3 reads TGTGCCAGCAGTTCTTTGACTGGAGAGCCCCAGCATTTT.